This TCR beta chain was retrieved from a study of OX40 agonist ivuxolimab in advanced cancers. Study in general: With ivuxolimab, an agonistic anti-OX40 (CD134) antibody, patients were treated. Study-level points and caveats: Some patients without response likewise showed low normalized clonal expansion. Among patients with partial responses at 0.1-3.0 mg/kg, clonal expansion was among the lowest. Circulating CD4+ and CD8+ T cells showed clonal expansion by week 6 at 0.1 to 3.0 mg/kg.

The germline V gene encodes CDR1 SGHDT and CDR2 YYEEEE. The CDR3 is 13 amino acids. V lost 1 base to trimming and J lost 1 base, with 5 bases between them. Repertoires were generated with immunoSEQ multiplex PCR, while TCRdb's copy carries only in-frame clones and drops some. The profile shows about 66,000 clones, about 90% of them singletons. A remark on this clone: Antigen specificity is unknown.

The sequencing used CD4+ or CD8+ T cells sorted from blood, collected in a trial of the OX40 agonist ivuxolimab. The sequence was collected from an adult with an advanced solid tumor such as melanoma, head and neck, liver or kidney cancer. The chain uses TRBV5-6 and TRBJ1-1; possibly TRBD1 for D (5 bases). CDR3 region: CASSLTGNTEAFF. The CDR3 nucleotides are TGTGCCAGCAGCTTGACAGGGAACACTGAAGCTTTCTTT. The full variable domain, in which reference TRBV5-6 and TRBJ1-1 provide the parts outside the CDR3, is DAGVTQSPTHLIKTRGQQVTLRCSPKSGHDTVSWYQQALGQGPQFIFQYYEEEERQRGNFPDRFSGHQFPNYSSELNVNALLLGDSALYLCASSLTGNTEAFFGQGTRLTVV.